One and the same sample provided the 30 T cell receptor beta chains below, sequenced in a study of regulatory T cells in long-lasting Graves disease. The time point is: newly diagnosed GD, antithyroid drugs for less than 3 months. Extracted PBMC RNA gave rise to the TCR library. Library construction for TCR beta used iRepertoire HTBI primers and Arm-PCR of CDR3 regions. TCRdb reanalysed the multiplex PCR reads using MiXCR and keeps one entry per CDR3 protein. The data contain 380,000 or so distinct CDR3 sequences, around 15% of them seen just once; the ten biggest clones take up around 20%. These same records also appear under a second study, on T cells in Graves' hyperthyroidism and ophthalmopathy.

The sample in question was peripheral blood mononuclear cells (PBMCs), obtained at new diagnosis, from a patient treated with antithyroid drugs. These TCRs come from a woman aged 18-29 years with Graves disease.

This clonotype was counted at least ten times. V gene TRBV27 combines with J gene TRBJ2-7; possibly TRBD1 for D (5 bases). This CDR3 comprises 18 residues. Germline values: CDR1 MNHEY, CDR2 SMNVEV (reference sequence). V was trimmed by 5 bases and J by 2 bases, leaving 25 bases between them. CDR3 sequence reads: CASSLERPRATGAYEQYF. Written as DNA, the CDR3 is TGTGCCAGCAGTCTCGAACGCCCCCGGGCTACAGGAGCCTACGAGCAGTACTTC.

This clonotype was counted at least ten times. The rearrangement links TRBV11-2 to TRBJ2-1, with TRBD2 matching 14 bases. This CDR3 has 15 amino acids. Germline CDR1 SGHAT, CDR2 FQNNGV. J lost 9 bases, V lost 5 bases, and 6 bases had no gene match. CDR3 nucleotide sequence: TGTGCCAGCAGCGACGGGACTAGCGGGGGTGGTGAGCAGTTCTTC. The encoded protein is CASSDGTSGGGEQFF.

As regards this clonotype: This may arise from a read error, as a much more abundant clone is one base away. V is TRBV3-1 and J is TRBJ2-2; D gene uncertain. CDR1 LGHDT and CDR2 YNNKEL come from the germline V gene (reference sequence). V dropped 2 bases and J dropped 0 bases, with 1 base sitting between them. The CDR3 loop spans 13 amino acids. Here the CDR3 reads CASSQSNTGELFF. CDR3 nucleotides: TGTGCCAGCAGCCAATCGAACACCGGGGAGCTGTTTTTT.

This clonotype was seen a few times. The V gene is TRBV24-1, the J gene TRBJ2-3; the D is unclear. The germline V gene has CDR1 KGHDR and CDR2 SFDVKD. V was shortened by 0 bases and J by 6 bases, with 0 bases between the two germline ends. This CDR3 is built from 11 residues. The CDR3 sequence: CATSDLDTQYF. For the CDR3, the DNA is TGTGCCACCAGTGATTTGGATACGCAGTATTTT.

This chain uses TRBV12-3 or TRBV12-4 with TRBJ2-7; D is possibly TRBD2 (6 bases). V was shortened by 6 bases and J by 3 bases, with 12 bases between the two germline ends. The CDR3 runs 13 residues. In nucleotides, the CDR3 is TGTGCCAGCAGGCGGAGGGGAGGCTACGAGCAGTACTTC. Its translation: CASRRRGGYEQYF.

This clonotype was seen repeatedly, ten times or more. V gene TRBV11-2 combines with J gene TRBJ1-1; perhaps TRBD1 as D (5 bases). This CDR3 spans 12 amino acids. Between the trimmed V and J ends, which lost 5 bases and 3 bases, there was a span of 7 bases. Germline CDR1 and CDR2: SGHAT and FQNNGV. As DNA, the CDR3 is TGTGCCAGCAGCAGGGGTTACACTGAAGCTTTCTTT. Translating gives CASSRGYTEAFF. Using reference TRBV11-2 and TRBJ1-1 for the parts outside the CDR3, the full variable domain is EAGVAQSPRYKIIEKRQSVAFWCNPISGHATLYWYQQILGQGPKLLIQFQNNGVVDDSQLPKDRFSAERLKGVDSTLKIQPAKLEDSAVYLCASSRGYTEAFFGQGTRLTVV.

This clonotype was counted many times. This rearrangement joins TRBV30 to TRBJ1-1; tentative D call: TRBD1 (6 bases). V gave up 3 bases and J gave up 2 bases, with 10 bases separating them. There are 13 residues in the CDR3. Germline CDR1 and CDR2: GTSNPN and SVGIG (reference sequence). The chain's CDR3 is CAWSPRGNTEAFF. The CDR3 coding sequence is TGTGCCTGGAGCCCCAGGGGAAACACTGAAGCTTTCTTT. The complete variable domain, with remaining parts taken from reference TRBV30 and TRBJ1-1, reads SQTIHQWPATLVQPVGSPLSLECTVEGTSNPNLYWYRQAAGRGLQLLFYSVGIGQISSEVPQNLSASRPQDRQFILSSKKLLLSDSGFYLCAWSPRGNTEAFFGQGTRLTVV.

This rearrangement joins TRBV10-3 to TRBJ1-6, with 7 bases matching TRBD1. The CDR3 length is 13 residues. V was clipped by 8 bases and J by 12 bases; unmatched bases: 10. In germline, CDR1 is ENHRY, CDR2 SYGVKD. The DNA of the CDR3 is TGTGCCATCGGCGACAGGGCCGTAGGACCCCTCCACTTT. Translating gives CAIGDRAVGPLHF.

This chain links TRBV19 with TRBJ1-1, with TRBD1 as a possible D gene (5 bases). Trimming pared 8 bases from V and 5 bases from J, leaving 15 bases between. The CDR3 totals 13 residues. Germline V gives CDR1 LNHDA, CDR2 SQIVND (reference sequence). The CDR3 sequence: CASAHGSGTEAFF. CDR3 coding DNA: TGTGCCAGTGCGCATGGATCAGGGACTGAAGCTTTCTTT.

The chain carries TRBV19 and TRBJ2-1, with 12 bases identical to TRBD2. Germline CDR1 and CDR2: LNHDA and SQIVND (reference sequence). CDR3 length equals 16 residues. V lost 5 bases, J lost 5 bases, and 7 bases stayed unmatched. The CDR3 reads CASSDLAGGSHNEQFF. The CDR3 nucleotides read TGTGCCAGTAGTGATCTAGCGGGAGGGTCCCACAATGAGCAGTTCTTC. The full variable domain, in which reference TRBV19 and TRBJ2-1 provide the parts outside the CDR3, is DGGITQSPKYLFRKEGQNVTLSCEQNLNHDAMYWYRQDPGQGLRLIYYSQIVNDFQKGDIAEGYSVSREKKESFPLTVTSAQKNPTAFYLCASSDLAGGSHNEQFFGPGTRLTVL.

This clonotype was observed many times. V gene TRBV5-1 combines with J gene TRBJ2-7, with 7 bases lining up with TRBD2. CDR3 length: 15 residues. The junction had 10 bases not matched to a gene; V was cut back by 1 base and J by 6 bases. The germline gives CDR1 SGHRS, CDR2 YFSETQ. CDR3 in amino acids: CASSLTAGLVSEQYF. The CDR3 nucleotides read TGCGCCAGCAGCTTGACCGCCGGACTAGTTTCCGAGCAGTACTTC.

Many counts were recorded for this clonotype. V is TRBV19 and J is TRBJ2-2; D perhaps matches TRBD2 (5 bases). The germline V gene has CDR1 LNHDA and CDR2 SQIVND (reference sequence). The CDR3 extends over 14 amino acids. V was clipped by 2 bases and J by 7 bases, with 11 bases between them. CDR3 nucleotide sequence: TGTGCCAGTAGTATAAGAGGGTTGGACGGGGAGCTGTTTTTT. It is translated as CASSIRGLDGELFF. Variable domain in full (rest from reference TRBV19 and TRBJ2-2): DGGITQSPKYLFRKEGQNVTLSCEQNLNHDAMYWYRQDPGQGLRLIYYSQIVNDFQKGDIAEGYSVSREKKESFPLTVTSAQKNPTAFYLCASSIRGLDGELFFGEGSRLTVL.

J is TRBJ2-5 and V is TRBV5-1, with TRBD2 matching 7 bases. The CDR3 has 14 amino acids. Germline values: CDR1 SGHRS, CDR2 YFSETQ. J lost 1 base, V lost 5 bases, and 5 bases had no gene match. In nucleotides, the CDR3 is TGCGCCAGCAGAATAAGCGGGGCCCAAGAGACCCAGTACTTC. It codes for CASRISGAQETQYF.

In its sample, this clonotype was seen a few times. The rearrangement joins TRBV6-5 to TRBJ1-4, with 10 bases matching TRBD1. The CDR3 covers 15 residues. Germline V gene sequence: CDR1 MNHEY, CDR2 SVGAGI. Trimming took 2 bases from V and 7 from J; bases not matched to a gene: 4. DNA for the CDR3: TGTGCCAGCAGTTACCCGGGACAGGGGTCTGAAAAACTGTTTTTT. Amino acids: CASSYPGQGSEKLFF.

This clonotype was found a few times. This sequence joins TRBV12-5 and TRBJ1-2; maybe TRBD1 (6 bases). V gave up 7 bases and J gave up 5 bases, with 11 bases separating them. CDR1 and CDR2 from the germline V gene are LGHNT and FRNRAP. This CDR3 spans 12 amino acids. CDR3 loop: CASALQGYGYTF. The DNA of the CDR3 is TGTGCTAGTGCCCTACAGGGATATGGCTACACCTTC.

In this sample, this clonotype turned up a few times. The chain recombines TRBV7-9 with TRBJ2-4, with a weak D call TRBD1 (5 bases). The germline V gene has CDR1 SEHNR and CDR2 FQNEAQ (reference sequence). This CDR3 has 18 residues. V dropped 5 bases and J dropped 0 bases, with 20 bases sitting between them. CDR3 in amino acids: CASSPYEGARSAKNIQYF. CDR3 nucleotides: TGTGCCAGCAGCCCCTATGAAGGGGCGAGGTCAGCCAAAAACATTCAGTACTTC.

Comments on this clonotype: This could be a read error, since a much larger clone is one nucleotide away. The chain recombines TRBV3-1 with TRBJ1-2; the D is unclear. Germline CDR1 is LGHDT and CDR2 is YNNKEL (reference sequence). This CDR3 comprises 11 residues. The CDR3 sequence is CAGSQETGYTF. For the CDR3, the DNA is TGTGCCGGCAGCCAAGAGACTGGCTACACCTTC.

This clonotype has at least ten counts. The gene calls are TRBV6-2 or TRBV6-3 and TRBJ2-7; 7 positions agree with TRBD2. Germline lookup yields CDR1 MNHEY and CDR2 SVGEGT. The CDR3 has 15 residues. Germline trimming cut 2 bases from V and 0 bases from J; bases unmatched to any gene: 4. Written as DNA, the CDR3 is TGTGCCAGCAGTTACGGCCTAGCGGCCTCCTACGAGCAGTACTTC. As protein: CASSYGLAASYEQYF.

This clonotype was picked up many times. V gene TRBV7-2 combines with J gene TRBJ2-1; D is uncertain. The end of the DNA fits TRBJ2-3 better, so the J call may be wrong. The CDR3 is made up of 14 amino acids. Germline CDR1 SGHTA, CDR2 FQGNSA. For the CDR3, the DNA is TGTGCCAGCAGCTTCGGCCCGGTTTCAGGTCCGCAGTATTTT. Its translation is CASSFGPVSGPQYF.

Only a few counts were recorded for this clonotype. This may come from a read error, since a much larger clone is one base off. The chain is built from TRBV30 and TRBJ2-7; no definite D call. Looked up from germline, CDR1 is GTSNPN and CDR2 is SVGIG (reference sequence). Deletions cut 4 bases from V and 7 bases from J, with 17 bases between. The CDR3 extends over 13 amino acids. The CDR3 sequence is CAWNSPVYPEQYF. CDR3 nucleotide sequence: TGTGCCTGGAACTCACCAGTTTATCCTGAGCAGTACTTC.

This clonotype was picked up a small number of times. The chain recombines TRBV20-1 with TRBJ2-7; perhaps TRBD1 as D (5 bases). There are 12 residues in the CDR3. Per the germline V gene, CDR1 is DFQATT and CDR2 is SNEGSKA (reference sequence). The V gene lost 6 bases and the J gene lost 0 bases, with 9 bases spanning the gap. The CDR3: CSAQQVSYEQYF. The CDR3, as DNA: TGCAGTGCCCAACAGGTCTCCTACGAGCAGTACTTC.

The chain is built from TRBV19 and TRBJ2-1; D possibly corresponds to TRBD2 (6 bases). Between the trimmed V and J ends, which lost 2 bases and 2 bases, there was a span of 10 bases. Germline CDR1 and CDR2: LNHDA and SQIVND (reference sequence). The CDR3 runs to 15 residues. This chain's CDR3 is CASSIWGVAYNEQFF. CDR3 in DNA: TGTGCCAGTAGTATATGGGGGGTCGCCTACAATGAGCAGTTCTTC.

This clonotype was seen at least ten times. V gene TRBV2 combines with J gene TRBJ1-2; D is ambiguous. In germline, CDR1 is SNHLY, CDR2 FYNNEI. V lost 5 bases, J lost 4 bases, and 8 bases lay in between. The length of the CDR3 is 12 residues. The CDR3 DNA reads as TGTGCCAGCAGTTACTCGAGCTATGGCTACACCTTC. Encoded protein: CASSYSSYGYTF.

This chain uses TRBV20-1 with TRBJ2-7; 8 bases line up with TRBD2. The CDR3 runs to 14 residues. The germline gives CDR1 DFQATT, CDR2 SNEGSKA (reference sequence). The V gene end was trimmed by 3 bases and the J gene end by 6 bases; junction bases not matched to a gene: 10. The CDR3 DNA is TGCAGTGCTAGTCCCGGGACTAGTCCTTGCGAGCAGTACTTC. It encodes CSASPGTSPCEQYF.

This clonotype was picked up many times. CDR3 coding DNA: TGCAGTGCTAGAGATTGGACCTCGGGTGCCACAGATACGCAGTATTTT. This translates into CSARDWTSGATDTQYF. The rearrangement uses TRBV20-1 and TRBJ2-3; D is unclear. Germline V CDR1 and CDR2: DFQATT, SNEGSKA (reference sequence). The CDR3 has 16 residues. V was clipped by 0 bases and J by 2 bases, with 15 bases between them.

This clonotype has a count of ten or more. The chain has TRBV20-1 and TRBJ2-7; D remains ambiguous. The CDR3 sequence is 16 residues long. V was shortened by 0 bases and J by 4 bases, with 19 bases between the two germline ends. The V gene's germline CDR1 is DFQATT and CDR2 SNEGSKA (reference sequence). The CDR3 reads CSARDLAAALGYEQYF. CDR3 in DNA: TGCAGTGCTAGAGATTTGGCGGCCGCGCTGGGGTACGAGCAGTACTTC.

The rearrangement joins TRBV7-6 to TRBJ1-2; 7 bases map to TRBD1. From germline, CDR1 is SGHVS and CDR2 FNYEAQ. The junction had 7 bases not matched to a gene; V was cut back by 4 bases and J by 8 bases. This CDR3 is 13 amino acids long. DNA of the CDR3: TGTGCCAGCAGCTACGACAGGGACTGGGGCTACACCTTC. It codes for CASSYDRDWGYTF.

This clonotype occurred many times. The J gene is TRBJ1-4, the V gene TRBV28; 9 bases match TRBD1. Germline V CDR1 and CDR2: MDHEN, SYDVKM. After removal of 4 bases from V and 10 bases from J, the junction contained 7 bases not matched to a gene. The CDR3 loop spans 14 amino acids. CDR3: CASSSGTGMGKLFF. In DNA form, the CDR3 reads TGTGCCAGCAGTTCCGGGACAGGGATGGGAAAACTGTTTTTT.

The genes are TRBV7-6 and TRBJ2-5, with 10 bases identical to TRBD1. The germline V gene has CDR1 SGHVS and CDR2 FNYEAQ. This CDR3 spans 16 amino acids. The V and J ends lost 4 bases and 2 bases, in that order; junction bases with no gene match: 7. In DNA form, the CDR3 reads TGTGCCAGCAGCTCTCGGACAGGGGGTCGGCAAGAGACCCAGTACTTC. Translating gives CASSSRTGGRQETQYF.

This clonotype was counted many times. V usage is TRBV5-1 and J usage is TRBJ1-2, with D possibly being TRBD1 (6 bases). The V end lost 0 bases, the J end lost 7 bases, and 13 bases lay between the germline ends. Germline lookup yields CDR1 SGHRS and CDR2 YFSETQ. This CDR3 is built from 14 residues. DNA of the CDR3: TGCGCCAGCAGCTTGGTATCGGGGGCCGGTGGCTACACCTTC. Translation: CASSLVSGAGGYTF.